The present entry profiles one TCR beta chain with its context. The record originates from a study of blood T cell repertoires in COVID-19. In the study overall: The United States, Italy and Spain provided the acute and convalescent COVID-19 samples.

Generated by immunoSEQ multiplex PCR, the TCRdb table keeps only in-frame clones and is missing some. This table has some 170,000 clones, about 81% appearing once. Trimming removed 4 bases from V and 9 bases from J; junction bases left unmatched: 9. Germline CDR1 reads MNHEY; CDR2 reads SVGEGT. This CDR3 region has 15 residues. J is TRBJ2-1 and V is TRBV6-2 or TRBV6-3; 10 positions agree with TRBD2. The material sequenced was peripheral blood. The sequence came from a woman in her 70s with acute or convalescent COVID-19. Written as DNA, the CDR3 is TGTGCCAGCAGTTTTTTCGGGCTAGCGGGGGTTGAGCAGTTCTTC. Translation: CASSFFGLAGVEQFF.